One sample yielded the 14 T cell receptor beta chains listed below, sequenced in a study of blood T cell repertoires in COVID-19. Some clones are missing from TCRdb's copy, which holds only in-frame ones; the method was immunoSEQ multiplex PCR. Of about 160,000 clones listed, 80% to 90% were seen once; the top ten hold 1% to 1.2%. The sample was peripheral blood. All receptors come from a man aged 40-50 years with acute or convalescent COVID-19.

This clone was observed once. This chain joins TRBV5-1 and TRBJ2-5, with 13 bases that match TRBD2. This CDR3 spans 16 amino acids. CDR1 is SGHRS, CDR2 YFSETQ, per germline. Germline trimming cut 4 bases from V and 2 bases from J; bases unmatched to any gene: 5. In DNA, the CDR3 is TGCGCCAGCAGCCAGGGACTAGCGGGGAAACAAGAGACCCAGTACTTC. Amino acids: CASSQGLAGKQETQYF.

This clone was observed once. V usage is TRBV9 and J usage is TRBJ1-3; no clear D. Deletions cut 0 bases from V and 2 bases from J, with 6 bases between. Looked up from germline, CDR1 is SGDLS and CDR2 is YYNGEE. The CDR3 is made up of 14 amino acids. The CDR3 reads CASSVALPGNTIYF. As DNA, the CDR3 is TGTGCCAGCAGCGTAGCCCTTCCTGGAAACACCATATATTTT.

The chain couples TRBV7-9 to TRBJ2-5, with TRBD1 as a possible D gene (6 bases). Trimming cost V 0 bases and J 5 bases, with 10 bases left between them. Germline CDR1 is SEHNR and CDR2 is FQNEAQ (reference sequence). The CDR3 extends over 14 amino acids. The DNA of the CDR3 is TGTGCCAGCAGCTTAGCGGGGGCTCAGGAGACCCAGTACTTC. Translating it yields CASSLAGAQETQYF.

The CDR3 nucleotides read TGTGCCAGTAGTATAGCCCTCTCCTACAATGAGCAGTTCTTC. Protein sequence: CASSIALSYNEQFF. The chain employs TRBV19 and TRBJ2-1; D remains ambiguous. Trimming removed 1 base at V and 0 bases at J, with 4 bases between. Germline loops: CDR1 LNHDA, CDR2 SQIVND (reference sequence). This CDR3 has 14 amino acids.

The V gene is TRBV10-3, the J gene TRBJ1-2; D possibly corresponds to TRBD1 (6 bases). This CDR3 comprises 14 residues. Germline values: CDR1 ENHRY, CDR2 SYGVKD. V was trimmed by 0 bases and J by 6 bases, leaving 11 bases between them. This chain's CDR3 is CAISESRGLDGYTF. CDR3 nucleotide sequence: TGTGCCATCAGTGAGTCGCGGGGGCTGGATGGCTACACCTTC.

The rearrangement links TRBV9 to TRBJ1-3; the D gene is possibly TRBD1 (5 bases). This CDR3 region has 18 residues. The V and J ends lost 3 bases and 0 bases respectively, with 19 bases between them. Germline assignment: CDR1 SGDLS and CDR2 YYNGEE. CDR3 nucleotides: TGTGCCAGCAGCGCCCGCAAGGGGAAGGGGCCCTCTGGAAACACCATATATTTT. Translated: CASSARKGKGPSGNTIYF.

The chain recombines TRBV12-3 or TRBV12-4 with TRBJ2-1; D call uncertain. This CDR3 comprises 12 residues. The V gene lost 3 bases and the J gene lost 10 bases, with 10 bases spanning the gap. The CDR3 DNA reads TGTGCCAGCAGTTTGACATCTGCCGAGCAGTTCTTC. The encoded protein is CASSLTSAEQFF.

This sequence joins TRBV5-1 and TRBJ1-3; D not certain. CDR1 is SGHRS, CDR2 YFSETQ, per germline. Trimming shortened V by 1 base and J by 2 bases, and 13 bases separated the two germline ends. This CDR3 is 16 amino acids long. The CDR3 DNA reads as TGCGCCAGCAGCTTGTCTGGGCCTGGTACTGGAAACACCATATATTTT. This encodes CASSLSGPGTGNTIYF.

The J gene is TRBJ2-4, the V gene TRBV5-1, with D possibly TRBD1 on 5 matching bases. In germline, CDR1 is SGHRS, CDR2 YFSETQ. Trimming took 4 bases from V and 7 from J, leaving 18 bases between them. This CDR3 is built from 15 residues. The CDR3 DNA reads TGCGCCAGCAGCCCGGAAGGGGCAAAAGGGAACATTCAGTACTTC. Its translation is CASSPEGAKGNIQYF.

The chain uses TRBV2 and TRBJ2-3; D is unclear. Germline-derived CDR1 and CDR2 are SNHLY and FYNNEI. V shed 7 bases and J shed 2 bases, with 10 bases lying between them. The CDR3 spans 13 residues. The CDR3 coding sequence is TGTGCCAGCACGACGGAGATCACAGATACGCAGTATTTT. It is translated as CASTTEITDTQYF. The full variable domain, in which reference TRBV2 and TRBJ2-3 provide the parts outside the CDR3, is EPEVTQTPSHQVTQMGQEVILRCVPISNHLYFYWYRQILGQKVEFLVSFYNNEISEKSEIFDDQFSVERPDGSNFTLKIRSTKLEDSAMYFCASTTEITDTQYFGPGTRLTVL.

The chain recombines TRBV28 with TRBJ1-1; 8 positions agree with TRBD1. This CDR3 region has 15 residues. The trim removed 2 bases at V and 4 bases at J, leaving 6 bases unmatched. The germline V gene encodes CDR1 MDHEN and CDR2 SYDVKM. The CDR3 nucleotides are TGTGCCAGCAGTTTACGGACAGGGTGGCGCACTGAAGCTTTCTTT. Translation gives CASSLRTGWRTEAFF.

This chain links TRBV19 with TRBJ1-1; D ambiguous. Trimming cost V 6 bases and J 2 bases, with 4 bases left between them. Looked up from germline, CDR1 is LNHDA and CDR2 is SQIVND (reference sequence). CDR3 length equals 11 residues. Here the CDR3 DNA reads TGTGCCAGTAGCTTTAACACTGAAGCTTTCTTT. The encoded protein is CASSFNTEAFF.

The gene calls are TRBV29-1 and TRBJ1-2, with D perhaps TRBD1 (6 bases). V gave up 1 base and J gave up 4 bases, with 10 bases separating them. Germline V gene sequence: CDR1 SQVTM, CDR2 ANQGSEA. The CDR3 extends over 13 amino acids. Here the CDR3 reads CSVEVGGFYGYTF. CDR3 DNA: TGCAGCGTTGAAGTTGGGGGCTTCTATGGCTACACCTTC.

In this sample, this clone turned up a few times. The chain carries TRBV30 and TRBJ1-6; 8 nucleotides line up with TRBD1. The germline CDR1 and CDR2 sequences are GTSNPN and SVGIG (reference sequence). The CDR3 is 14 residues long. V lost 3 bases, J lost 8 bases, and 6 bases stayed unmatched. The CDR3, as DNA: TGTGCCTGGAGCTCCGGGACAGGTTATTCACCCCTCCACTTT. Its protein is CAWSSGTGYSPLHF.